The rows below give T cell receptor beta chains drawn from one sample of a study of blood T cell repertoires in COVID-19. Using immunoSEQ multiplex PCR, the repertoire was profiled, and TCRdb retains in-frame clones only, with some absent. Of some 260,000 clones in the sample, approximately 88% are singletons; the top ten hold roughly a tenth. Sequencing was carried out using peripheral blood. These receptors came from a woman aged 70-85 years with COVID-19, enrolled during active disease. CDR3s include the opening cysteine and the closing phenylalanine or tryptophan. D genes are given only for firm matches.

D gene: -
J gene: TRBJ2-2
V gene: TRBV9
CDR3 protein: CASSVVGSAGSGELFF

D gene: TRBD1
J gene: TRBJ1-1
V gene: TRBV7-3
CDR3 protein: CASSGTARGEAFF

D gene: -
J gene: TRBJ1-4
V gene: TRBV28
CDR3 protein: CASSSQPGVEKLFF

D gene: -
J gene: TRBJ1-5
V gene: TRBV6-4
CDR3 protein: CASTLSRGEASNQPQHF

D gene: TRBD1
J gene: TRBJ1-2
V gene: TRBV12-5
CDR3 protein: CASGLAPRDRVHGYTF

D gene: -
J gene: TRBJ2-2
V gene: TRBV5-4
CDR3 protein: CASSLNLFTGELFF

D gene: TRBD1
J gene: TRBJ1-1
V gene: TRBV30
CDR3 protein: CAWGAGQVAEAFF

D gene: -
J gene: TRBJ2-6
V gene: TRBV7-3
CDR3 protein: CASSPNWSGANVLTF

D gene: TRBD1
J gene: TRBJ1-2
V gene: TRBV18
CDR3 protein: CASSPPGQGYGYTF

D gene: -
J gene: TRBJ2-7
V gene: TRBV4-1
CDR3 protein: CASSQDLVSYEQYF

D gene: TRBD2
J gene: TRBJ2-1
V gene: TRBV6-2/TRBV6-3
CDR3 protein: CASSYSAASGRNEQFF